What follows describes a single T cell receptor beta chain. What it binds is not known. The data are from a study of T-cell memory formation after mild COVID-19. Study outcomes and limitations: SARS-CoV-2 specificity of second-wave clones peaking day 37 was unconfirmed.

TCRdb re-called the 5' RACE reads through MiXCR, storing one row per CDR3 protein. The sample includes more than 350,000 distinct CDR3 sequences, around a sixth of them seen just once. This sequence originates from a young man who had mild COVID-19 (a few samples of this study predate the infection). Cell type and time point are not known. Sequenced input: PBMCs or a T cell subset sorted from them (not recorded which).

CDR3 amino acids: CASSSGENYGYTF. The CDR3 bases are TGTGCCAGCTCGTCCGGGGAGAACTATGGCTACACCTTC. The chain is built from TRBV18 and TRBJ1-2; no definite D call. V was pared by 6 bases and J by 2 bases, with 10 bases between. The germline gives CDR1 KGHSH, CDR2 LQKENI. This CDR3 has 13 residues. The entire variable domain, with the rest obtained from reference TRBV18 and TRBJ1-2, is as follows: NAGVMQNPRHLVRRRGQEARLRCSPMKGHSHVYWYRQLPEEGLKFMVYLQKENIIDESGMPKERFSAEFPKEGPSILRIQQVVRGDSAAYFCASSSGENYGYTFGSGTRLTVV.